Below are 8 T cell receptor beta chains sequenced from a single sample in a study of T cell responses to AZD1222 COVID-19 vaccine. Sequencing was performed with immunoSEQ multiplex PCR; in TCRdb, only in-frame clones are kept and a portion is missing. Among approximately 150,000 clones listed, approximately 93% were seen once. Sequencing used peripheral blood, obtained on day 0 of MenACWY control vaccination. All receptors derive from an adult in good health.

The table lists this clone with a count of one. The chain uses TRBV6-4 and TRBJ1-2, with D unclear. The germline V and J ends were trimmed by 7 bases and 8 bases, with 23 bases remaining between them. The CDR3 totals 15 residues. Germline-derived CDR1 and CDR2 are MRHNA and SNTAGT. Written as DNA, the CDR3 is TGTGCCAGCACTACTTCCTCCGATCCGGTGAGGGGCTACACCTTC. Translating it yields CASTTSSDPVRGYTF.

This chain links TRBV5-1 with TRBJ1-2; D gene unclear. There are 14 residues in the CDR3. Germline CDR1 and CDR2: SGHRS and YFSETQ. The ends were cut back, 0 bases at V and 4 bases at J, with 10 bases in the middle. The CDR3 sequence is CASSLEANPYGYTF. The CDR3 nucleotides read TGCGCCAGCAGCTTGGAGGCGAACCCCTATGGCTACACCTTC.

This chain joins TRBV2 and TRBJ2-1; D is unclear. Trimming removed 6 bases from V and 2 bases from J, with 8 bases in between. CDR3 length: 13 residues. CDR1 and CDR2 (germline): SNHLY, FYNNEI. CDR3 bases: TGTGCCAGCAGGGCGGAAACCTACAATGAGCAGTTCTTC. It translates to CASRAETYNEQFF.

The rearrangement uses TRBV14 and TRBJ1-1; D is unresolved. CDR3 length equals 15 residues. Trimming stripped 0 bases from V and 3 bases from J, with 11 bases between. CDR1 is SGHDN, CDR2 FVKESK, per germline. The chain's CDR3 is CASSQDKAFDTEAFF. DNA of the CDR3: TGTGCCAGCAGCCAAGACAAGGCTTTTGACACTGAAGCTTTCTTT.

This chain uses TRBV9 with TRBJ2-1; perhaps TRBD2 as D (5 bases). The CDR3 length is 15 residues. V lost 4 bases and J 0 bases, leaving 11 bases between the germline ends. Germline loops: CDR1 SGDLS, CDR2 YYNGEE. The CDR3 nucleotides read TGTGCCAGCAGCCCCCGGGGAAACTCCTACAATGAGCAGTTCTTC. This codes for CASSPRGNSYNEQFF.

This chain links TRBV2 with TRBJ1-1, with a tentative D call TRBD1 (5 bases). V lost 7 bases to trimming and J lost 7 bases, with 16 bases between them. Germline loops: CDR1 SNHLY, CDR2 FYNNEI. The CDR3 is 13 residues long. CDR3 nucleotide sequence: TGTGCCAGCAATCTGCAAGGGGTGGATGAAGCTTTCTTT. It specifies CASNLQGVDEAFF.

CDR3 loop: CASSDRQTVSGANVLTF. The CDR3 nucleotides are TGTGCCAGCAGCGACCGACAGACAGTCTCTGGGGCCAACGTCCTGACTTTC. The V call is TRBV7-3, the J call TRBJ2-6, with D possibly being TRBD1 (5 bases). The CDR3 consists of 17 residues. Germline V gene sequence: CDR1 SGHTA, CDR2 FQGTGA. Trimming removed 5 bases from V and 0 bases from J, with 14 bases in between.

This rearrangement joins TRBV5-1 to TRBJ1-2; D is undetermined. CDR3 length equals 13 residues. CDR1 is SGHRS, CDR2 YFSETQ, per germline. Deletions cut 1 base from V and 2 bases from J, with 6 bases between. The CDR3 reads CASSLRQNYGYTF. In DNA, the CDR3 is TGCGCCAGCAGCTTGCGTCAAAACTATGGCTACACCTTC.